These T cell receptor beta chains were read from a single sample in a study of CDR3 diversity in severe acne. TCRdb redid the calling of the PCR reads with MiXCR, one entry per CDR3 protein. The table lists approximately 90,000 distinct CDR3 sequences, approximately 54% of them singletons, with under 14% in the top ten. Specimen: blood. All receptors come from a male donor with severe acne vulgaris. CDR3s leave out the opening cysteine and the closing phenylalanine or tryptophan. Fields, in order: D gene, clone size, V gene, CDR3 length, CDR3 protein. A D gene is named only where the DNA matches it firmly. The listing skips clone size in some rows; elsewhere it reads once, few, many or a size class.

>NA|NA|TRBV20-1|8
SANRIEQY
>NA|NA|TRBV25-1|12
ASSLAGVLEKLF
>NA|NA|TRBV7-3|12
ASSGRGSNTEAF
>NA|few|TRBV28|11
ASRIGAGYGYT
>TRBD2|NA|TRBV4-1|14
ASSHASGSGGETQY
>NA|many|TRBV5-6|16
ASSHSLGRQTPAYEQY
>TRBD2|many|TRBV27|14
ASSSIAGGTQETQY
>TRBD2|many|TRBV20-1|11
SARVARLAGPN
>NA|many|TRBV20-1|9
SARPRSPLH
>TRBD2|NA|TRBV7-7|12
ASSLTSGKETQY
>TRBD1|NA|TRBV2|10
ASGGQGYEQY
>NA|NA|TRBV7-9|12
ASSYRTPSLGAF
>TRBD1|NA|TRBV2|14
ASSGVRDRGRDGYT
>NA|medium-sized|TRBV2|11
ASSGQLNTEAF
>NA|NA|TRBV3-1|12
ASSRGGKDSPLH
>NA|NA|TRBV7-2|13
ASSQDLTPAYGYT
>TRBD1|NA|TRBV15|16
ATSPGQGETGGTETQY
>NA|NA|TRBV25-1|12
ASSEYSVNYGYT
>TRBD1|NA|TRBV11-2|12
AIGQGGDNQPQH
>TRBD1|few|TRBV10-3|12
AISPGQGEETQY
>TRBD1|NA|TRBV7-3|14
ASSAPGQGIGETQY
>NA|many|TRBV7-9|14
ASSFPGAVSGNTIY
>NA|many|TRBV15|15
ATQWGDFGEDGTEAF
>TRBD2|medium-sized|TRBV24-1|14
ATSDLSAGDHNEQF
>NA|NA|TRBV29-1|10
SVGAWNTEAF
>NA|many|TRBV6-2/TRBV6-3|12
ASETGYVNTEAF
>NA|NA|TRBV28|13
ASTPGLLVPETQY
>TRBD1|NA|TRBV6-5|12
ASSYGTDSYEQY
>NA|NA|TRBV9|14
ASSTGPGGAAGELF
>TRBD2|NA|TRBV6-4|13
ASGDSAGAGDTQY
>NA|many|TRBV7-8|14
ASSSSLLSSYNEQF
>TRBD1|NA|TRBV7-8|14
ASSFTGGADSYEQY
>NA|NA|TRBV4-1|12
ASRPVGGNTEAF
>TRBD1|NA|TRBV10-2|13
ASSEYRGLSQTQY
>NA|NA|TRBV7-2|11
ASSLAGGYGYT
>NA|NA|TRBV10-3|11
AISPGDAETQY
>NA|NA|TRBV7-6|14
ASSPTAGNNNEKLF
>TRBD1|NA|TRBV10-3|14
ASSSYGQGRGNTIY
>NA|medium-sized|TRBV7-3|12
ASSLSSDGYGYT
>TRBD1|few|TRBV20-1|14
SARVRGTGVPYEQY
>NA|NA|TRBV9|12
ASSVQGGGNEQF
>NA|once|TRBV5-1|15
ASSLGGFGEEQETQY
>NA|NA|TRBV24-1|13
ATSRDASPYIEQF
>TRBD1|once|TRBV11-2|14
ASSFDPTGTQETQY
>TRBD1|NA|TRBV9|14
ASSDGGGRGRFGYT
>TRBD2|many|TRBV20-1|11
SARPREAGELF
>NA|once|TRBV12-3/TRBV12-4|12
ASSLGESVYEQY
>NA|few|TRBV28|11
ASSRQTRFKQF
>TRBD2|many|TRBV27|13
ASTALAGVIGELF
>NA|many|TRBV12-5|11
ASGPGAQDTQY